This is a list of T cell receptor beta chains from one sample in a study of T cells in Graves' hyperthyroidism and ophthalmopathy. TCRdb re-analysed the multiplex PCR reads in MiXCR, keeping a single row per CDR3 protein. Of 450,000 to 500,000 distinct CDR3 sequences listed, 22% are singletons. Sequences were obtained from blood. The receptors were sampled from a woman in her 70s with Graves' ophthalmopathy. The conserved cysteine and the conserved F or W are not part of the CDR3 here. Fields, in order: V gene, CDR3 length, D gene, clone size, CDR3 protein. A D gene is named only where the DNA matches it firmly. Some rows mark clone size as missing; the rest say once, few, many or name a class of expanded clone.

TRBV20-1	9	.	few	SATQGREQY
TRBV6-2/TRBV6-3	16	TRBD1	many	ASYYASGTGNMNTEAF
TRBV18	13	.	many	ASSTTGLENEKLF
TRBV20-1	13	.	few	SATSGLTIGDEQF
TRBV6-1	16	.	few	ASSEEPRWGLGHNEQF
TRBV19	11	.	.	ASLQGRGAEAF
TRBV18	11	.	few	ASSTKGNSEQY
TRBV6-1	14	.	.	ASSEARQVGGYEQF
TRBV5-1	13	.	.	ASSLLGEENTEAF
TRBV20-1	12	TRBD1	.	SAREGTVGTEQY
TRBV3-1	12	TRBD1	many	ASSFGTGNYGYT
TRBV11-2	10	.	.	ASSVTWDTIY
TRBV6-1	12	.	few	ASSRDPREDTQY
TRBV10-3	12	.	.	ATRTGREGHGYT
TRBV30	11	.	.	AWRTRGVETQY
TRBV6-1	13	.	.	ASSPLSLFTYEQY
TRBV5-1	13	TRBD2	few	ASSLGLAGKDTQY
TRBV20-1	9	.	.	SASIRGKAF
TRBV9	13	TRBD2	.	ASSFSGTNTGELF
TRBV28	12	TRBD1	many	ASSSGQGPEKLF
TRBV10-2	13	TRBD1	.	ASSLGTGFGDTQY
TRBV18	12	.	many	ASSPIRGYTEAF
TRBV30	12	.	.	AWSVLSVGTEAF
TRBV5-1	13	TRBD1	few	ASSYRDSSTDTQY
TRBV7-2	14	TRBD2	few	ASSPGLADYTDTQY
TRBV12-3/TRBV12-4	12	.	many	ASSLGGQGSPLH
TRBV7-2	13	.	.	ASSLEWGPHTEAF
TRBV5-1	17	TRBD2	many	ASSTGLAERWLSTDTQY
TRBV20-1	13	.	few	SARDFREYNEKLF